Listed below are T cell receptor beta chains from one sample, sequenced in a study of blood T cells in healthy people across ages. TCRdb processed the 5' RACE reads anew with MiXCR; each CDR3 protein has one entry. The table records over a million distinct CDR3 sequences, roughly 60% of them present only once. Sequenced input: blood. The receptors shown here come from a man aged 18 to 30 in good health. CDR3s leave out the opening cysteine and the closing phenylalanine or tryptophan.

CDR3: ASSQPNRVPYEQY
V: TRBV18

CDR3: ASSQLLPGQGAGEQY
V: TRBV11-2

CDR3: AIGPGMNTEAF
V: TRBV10-3

CDR3: ASSQWRVSYNEQF
V: TRBV5-5

CDR3: SAGEDSGGVATDTQY
V: TRBV20-1

CDR3: ASSTRLAGKAYEQY
V: TRBV7-9

CDR3: ASSFGGRPITDTQY
V: TRBV7-9

CDR3: ASSRGERANEQY
V: TRBV19

CDR3: ASSVPGQGQGLQQF
V: TRBV5-1

CDR3: ASSPRAGTSTDTQY
V: TRBV4-2